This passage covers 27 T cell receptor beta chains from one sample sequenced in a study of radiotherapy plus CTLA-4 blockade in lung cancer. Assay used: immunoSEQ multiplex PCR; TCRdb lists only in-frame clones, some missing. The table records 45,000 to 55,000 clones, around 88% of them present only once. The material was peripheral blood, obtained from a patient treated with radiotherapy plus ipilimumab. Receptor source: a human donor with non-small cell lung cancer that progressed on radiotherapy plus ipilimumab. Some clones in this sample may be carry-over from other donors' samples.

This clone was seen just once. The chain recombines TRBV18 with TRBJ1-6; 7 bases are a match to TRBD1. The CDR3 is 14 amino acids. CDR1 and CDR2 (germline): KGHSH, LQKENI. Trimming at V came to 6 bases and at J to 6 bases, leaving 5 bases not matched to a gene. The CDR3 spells CASSRGTVNSPLHF. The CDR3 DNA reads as TGTGCCAGCTCCCGTGGGACAGTTAATTCACCCCTCCACTTT.

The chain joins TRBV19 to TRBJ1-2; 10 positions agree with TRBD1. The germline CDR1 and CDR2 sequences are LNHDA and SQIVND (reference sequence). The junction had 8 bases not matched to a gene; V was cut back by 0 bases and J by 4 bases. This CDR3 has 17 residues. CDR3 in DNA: TGTGCCAGTAGTATAGACGCCGGGACAGGGGCCGCCTATGGCTACACCTTC. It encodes CASSIDAGTGAAYGYTF.

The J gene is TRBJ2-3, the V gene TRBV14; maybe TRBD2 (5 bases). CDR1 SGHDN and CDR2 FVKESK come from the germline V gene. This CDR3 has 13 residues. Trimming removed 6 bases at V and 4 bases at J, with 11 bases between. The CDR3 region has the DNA TGTGCCAGCAGGGTAGGAGCGGCAGATACGCAGTATTTT. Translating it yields CASRVGAADTQYF.

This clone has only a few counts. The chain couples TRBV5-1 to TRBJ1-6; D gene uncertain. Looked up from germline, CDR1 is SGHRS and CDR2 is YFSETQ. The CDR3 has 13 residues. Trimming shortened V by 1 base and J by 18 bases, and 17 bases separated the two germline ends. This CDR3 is CASSLTAEDPGHF. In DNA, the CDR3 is TGCGCCAGCAGCTTGACAGCCGAAGACCCCGGCCACTTT.

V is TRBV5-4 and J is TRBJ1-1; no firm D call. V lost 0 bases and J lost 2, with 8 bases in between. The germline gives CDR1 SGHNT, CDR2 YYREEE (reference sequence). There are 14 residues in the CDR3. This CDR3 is CASSLETTNTEAFF. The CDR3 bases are TGTGCCAGCAGCTTGGAGACAACCAACACTGAAGCTTTCTTT.

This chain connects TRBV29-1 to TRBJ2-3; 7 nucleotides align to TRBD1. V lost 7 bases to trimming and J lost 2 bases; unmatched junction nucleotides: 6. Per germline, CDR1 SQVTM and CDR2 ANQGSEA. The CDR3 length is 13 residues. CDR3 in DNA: TGCAGCGCCGGACAGGCGAACACAGATACGCAGTATTTT. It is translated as CSAGQANTDTQYF.

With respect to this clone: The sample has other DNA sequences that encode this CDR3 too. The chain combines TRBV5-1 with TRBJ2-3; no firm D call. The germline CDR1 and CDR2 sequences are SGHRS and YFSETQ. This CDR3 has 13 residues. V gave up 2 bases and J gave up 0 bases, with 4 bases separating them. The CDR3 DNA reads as TGCGCCAGCAGCTTCTCTAGCACAGATACGCAGTATTTT. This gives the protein CASSFSSTDTQYF.

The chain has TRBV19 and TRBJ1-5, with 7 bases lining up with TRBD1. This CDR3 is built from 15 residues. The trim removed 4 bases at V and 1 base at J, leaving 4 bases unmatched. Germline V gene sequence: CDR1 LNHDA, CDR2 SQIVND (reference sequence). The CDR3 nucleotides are TGTGCCAGTAGTAAGTCGGACAGGAGCAATCAGCCCCAGCATTTT. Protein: CASSKSDRSNQPQHF.

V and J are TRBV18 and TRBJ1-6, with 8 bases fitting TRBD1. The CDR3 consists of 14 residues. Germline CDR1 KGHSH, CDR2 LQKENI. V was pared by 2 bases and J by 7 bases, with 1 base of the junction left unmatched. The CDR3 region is CASSPTGGNSPLHF. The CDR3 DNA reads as TGTGCCAGCTCACCAACAGGGGGGAATTCACCCCTCCACTTT.

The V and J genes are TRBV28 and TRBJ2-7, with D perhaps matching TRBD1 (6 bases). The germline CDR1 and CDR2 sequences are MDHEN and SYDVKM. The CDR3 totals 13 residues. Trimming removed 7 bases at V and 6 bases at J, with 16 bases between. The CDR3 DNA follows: TGTGCCAGCACCTCCGGGACAACCCGCGAGCAGTACTTC. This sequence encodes CASTSGTTREQYF.

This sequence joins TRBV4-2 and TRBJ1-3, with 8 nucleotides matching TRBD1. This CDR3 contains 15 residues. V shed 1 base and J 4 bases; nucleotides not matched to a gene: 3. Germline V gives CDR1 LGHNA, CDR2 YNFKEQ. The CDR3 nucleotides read TGTGCCAGCAGCCAAGTCAGGGGGCGCGGAAACACCATATATTTT. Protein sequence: CASSQVRGRGNTIYF.

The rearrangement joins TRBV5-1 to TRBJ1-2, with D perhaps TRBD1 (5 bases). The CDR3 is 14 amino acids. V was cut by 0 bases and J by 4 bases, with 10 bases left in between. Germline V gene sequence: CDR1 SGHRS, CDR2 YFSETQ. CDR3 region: CASSLGGEGYGYTF. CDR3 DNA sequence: TGCGCCAGCAGCTTGGGGGGGGAAGGCTATGGCTACACCTTC.

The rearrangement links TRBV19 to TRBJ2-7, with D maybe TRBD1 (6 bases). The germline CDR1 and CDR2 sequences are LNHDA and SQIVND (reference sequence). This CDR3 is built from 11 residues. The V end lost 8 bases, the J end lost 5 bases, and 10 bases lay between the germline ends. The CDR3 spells CASEEGDEQYF. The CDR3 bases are TGTGCCAGTGAAGAGGGGGACGAGCAGTACTTC.

DNA for the CDR3: TGTGCCAGCAGTCACAGTAGCCCGGGGGCTTTCTTT. This sequence encodes CASSHSSPGAFF. The chain uses TRBV7-8 and TRBJ1-1; the D is unclear. Germline-derived CDR1 and CDR2 are SGHVS and FQNEAQ. The CDR3 has 12 residues. Trimming took 6 bases from V and 11 from J, leaving 16 bases between them. Full variable domain (missing parts from reference TRBV7-8 and TRBJ1-1): GAGVSQSPRYKVAKRGQDVALRCDPISGHVSLFWYQQALGQGPEFLTYFQNEAQLDKSGLPSDRFFAERPEGSVSTLKIQRTQQEDSAVYLCASSHSSPGAFFGQGTRLTVV.

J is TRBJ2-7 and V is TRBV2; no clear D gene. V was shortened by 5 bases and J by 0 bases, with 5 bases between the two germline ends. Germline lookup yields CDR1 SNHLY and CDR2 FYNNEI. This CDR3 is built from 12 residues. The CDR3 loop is CASSFSSYEQYF. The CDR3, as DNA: TGTGCCAGCAGTTTTAGCTCCTACGAGCAGTACTTC.

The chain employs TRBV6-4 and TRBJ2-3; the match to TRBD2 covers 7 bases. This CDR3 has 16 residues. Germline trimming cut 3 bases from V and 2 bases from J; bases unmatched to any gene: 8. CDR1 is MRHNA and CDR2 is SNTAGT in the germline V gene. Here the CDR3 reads CASSEAGTTHTDTQYF. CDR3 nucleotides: TGTGCCAGCAGTGAGGCCGGGACTACCCACACAGATACGCAGTATTTT.

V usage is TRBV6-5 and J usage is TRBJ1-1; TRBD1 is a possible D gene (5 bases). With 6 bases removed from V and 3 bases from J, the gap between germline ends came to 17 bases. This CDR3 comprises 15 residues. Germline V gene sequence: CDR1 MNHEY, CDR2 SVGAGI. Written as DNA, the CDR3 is TGTGCCAGCAGCCCGGACATGATTGTGGACACTGAAGCTTTCTTT. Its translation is CASSPDMIVDTEAFF.

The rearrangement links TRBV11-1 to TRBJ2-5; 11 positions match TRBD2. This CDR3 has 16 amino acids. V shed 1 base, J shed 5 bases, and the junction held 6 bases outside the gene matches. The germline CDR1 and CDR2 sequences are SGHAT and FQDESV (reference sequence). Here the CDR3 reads CASSLGRLAGLETQYF. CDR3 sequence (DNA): TGTGCCAGCAGCTTAGGCAGACTAGCGGGACTGGAGACCCAGTACTTC.

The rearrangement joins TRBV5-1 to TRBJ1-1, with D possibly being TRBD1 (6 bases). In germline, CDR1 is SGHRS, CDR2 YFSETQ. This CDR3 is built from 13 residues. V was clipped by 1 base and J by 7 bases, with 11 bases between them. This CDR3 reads CASSLLRGREAFF. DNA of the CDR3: TGCGCCAGCAGCTTGCTGCGGGGGCGTGAAGCTTTCTTT.

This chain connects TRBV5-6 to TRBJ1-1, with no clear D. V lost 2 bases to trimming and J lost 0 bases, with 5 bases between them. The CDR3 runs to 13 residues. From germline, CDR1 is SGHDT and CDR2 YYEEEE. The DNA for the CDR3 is TGTGCCAGCAGCTTCTTTATGAACACTGAAGCTTTCTTT. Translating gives CASSFFMNTEAFF.

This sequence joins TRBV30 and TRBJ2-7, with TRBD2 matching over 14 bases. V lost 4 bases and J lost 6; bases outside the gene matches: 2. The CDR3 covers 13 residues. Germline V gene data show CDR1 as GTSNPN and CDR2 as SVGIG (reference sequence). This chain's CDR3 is CAWNGLAGGEQYF. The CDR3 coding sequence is TGTGCCTGGAATGGACTAGCGGGAGGCGAGCAGTACTTC.

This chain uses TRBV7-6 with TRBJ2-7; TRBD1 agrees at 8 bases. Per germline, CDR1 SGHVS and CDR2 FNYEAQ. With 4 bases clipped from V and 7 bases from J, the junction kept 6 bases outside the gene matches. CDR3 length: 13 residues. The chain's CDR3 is CASSSGQGREQYF. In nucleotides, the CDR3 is TGTGCCAGCAGCTCCGGACAGGGACGGGAGCAGTACTTC.

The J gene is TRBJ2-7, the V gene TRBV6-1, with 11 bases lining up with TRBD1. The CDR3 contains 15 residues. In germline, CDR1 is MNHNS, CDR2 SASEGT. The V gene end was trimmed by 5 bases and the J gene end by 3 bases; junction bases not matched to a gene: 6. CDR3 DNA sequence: TGTGCCAGCAGTTTCCGGGACAGGGGGTTCTACGAGCAGTACTTC. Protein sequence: CASSFRDRGFYEQYF.

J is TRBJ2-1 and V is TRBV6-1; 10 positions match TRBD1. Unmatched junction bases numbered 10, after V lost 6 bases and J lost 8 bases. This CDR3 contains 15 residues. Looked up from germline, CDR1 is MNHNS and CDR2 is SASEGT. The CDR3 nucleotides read TGTGCCAGCAGGGATCGGGACAGGGGACTCGATGAGCAGTTCTTC. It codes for CASRDRDRGLDEQFF.

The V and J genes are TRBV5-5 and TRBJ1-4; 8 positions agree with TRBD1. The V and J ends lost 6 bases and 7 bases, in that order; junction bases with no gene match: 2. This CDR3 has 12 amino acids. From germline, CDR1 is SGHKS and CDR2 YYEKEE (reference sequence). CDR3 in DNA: TGTGCCAGCACAGGGGGCACTGAAAAACTGTTTTTT. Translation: CASTGGTEKLFF.

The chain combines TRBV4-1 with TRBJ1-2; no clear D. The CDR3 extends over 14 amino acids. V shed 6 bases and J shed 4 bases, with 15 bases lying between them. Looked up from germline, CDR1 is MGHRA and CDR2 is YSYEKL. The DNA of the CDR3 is TGCGCCAGCAGGCTCGTACGGGGATCCTATGGCTACACCTTC. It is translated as CASRLVRGSYGYTF.

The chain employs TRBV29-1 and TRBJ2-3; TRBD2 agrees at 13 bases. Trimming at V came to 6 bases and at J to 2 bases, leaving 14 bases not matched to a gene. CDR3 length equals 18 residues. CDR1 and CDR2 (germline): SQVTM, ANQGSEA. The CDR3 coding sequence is TGCAGCGTCCGGTGGGGGACTAGCGGGGATCCCCTCACAGATACGCAGTATTTT. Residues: CSVRWGTSGDPLTDTQYF.